A selection of T cell receptor beta chains follows, all from one sample in a study of cytomegalovirus exposure and HLA in healthy donors. Repertoires were generated with immunoSEQ multiplex PCR, while TCRdb's copy carries only in-frame clones and drops some. Counted here are 100,000 to 150,000 clones, about 81% occurring once; the ten biggest clones make up less than 1.1%. The sequenced sample consisted of PBMCs. Receptors originate from a woman between 25 and 40 years old in good health and CMV-seronegative. The CDR3 runs from the conserved cysteine through the conserved F or W. Fields, in order: V gene, J gene, D gene, clone size, CDR3 protein, CDR3 DNA. The D gene is left open where the match is weak. For some rows the clone size is stated as once, few or many, or as a class when expanded; others skip it.

V: TRBV10-3; J: TRBJ2-7; D: -; size: -; CDR3: CAISEPGVASYEQYF; DNA: TGTGCCATCAGTGAACCGGGGGTCGCGTCCTACGAGCAGTACTTC
V: TRBV7-8; J: TRBJ2-1; D: TRBD2; size: -; CDR3: CASERGAWDEQFF; DNA: TGTGCCAGCGAGCGGGGGGCTTGGGATGAGCAGTTCTTC
V: TRBV6-1; J: TRBJ1-2; D: TRBD1; size: -; CDR3: CASRGTGEDYGYTF; DNA: TGTGCCAGCAGAGGGACAGGGGAAGACTATGGCTACACCTTC
V: TRBV4-1; J: TRBJ1-3; D: -; size: -; CDR3: CASSQDRGIGNTIYF; DNA: TGCGCCAGCAGCCAAGACAGGGGAATCGGAAACACCATATATTTT
V: TRBV25-1; J: TRBJ2-1; D: -; size: -; CDR3: CASSDHLYYNEQFF; DNA: TGTGCCAGCAGTGATCACCTATACTACAATGAGCAGTTCTTC
V: TRBV9; J: TRBJ2-5; D: TRBD1; size: once; CDR3: CASSVAGQGQTQYF; DNA: TGTGCCAGCAGCGTAGCGGGACAGGGACAGACCCAGTACTTC
V: TRBV6-1; J: TRBJ2-7; D: TRBD2; size: -; CDR3: CASSEALGGSSYEQYF; DNA: TGTGCCAGCAGTGAAGCGCTGGGCGGGAGCTCCTACGAGCAGTACTTC
V: TRBV19; J: TRBJ1-4; D: -; size: -; CDR3: CASSIGRGEKLFF; DNA: TGTGCCAGTAGTATTGGGAGGGGAGAAAAACTGTTTTTT
V: TRBV6-5; J: TRBJ1-5; D: -; size: -; CDR3: CASSQQGNQPQHF; DNA: TGTGCCAGCAGCCAACAGGGAAATCAGCCCCAGCATTTT
V: TRBV30; J: TRBJ1-2; D: -; size: -; CDR3: CAWNAGLNYGYTF; DNA: TGTGCCTGGAATGCAGGGCTTAACTATGGCTACACCTTC
V: TRBV14; J: TRBJ1-2; D: TRBD1; size: -; CDR3: CASSNLSGKGGRGYTF; DNA: TGTGCCAGCAGCAATTTAAGCGGTAAAGGGGGCCGTGGCTACACCTTC
V: TRBV4-1; J: TRBJ2-1; D: -; size: -; CDR3: CASSQGGYQVGGQFF; DNA: TGCGCCAGCAGCCAAGGGGGCTACCAGGTCGGCGGGCAGTTCTTC
V: TRBV27; J: TRBJ2-1; D: TRBD2; size: -; CDR3: CASSRTSGAYNEQFF; DNA: TGTGCCAGCAGTCGCACTAGCGGGGCATACAATGAGCAGTTCTTC
V: TRBV19; J: TRBJ1-1; D: -; size: -; CDR3: CASSSGDSRSTEAFF; DNA: TGTGCCAGTAGTTCCGGCGACTCTAGATCCACTGAAGCTTTCTTT
V: TRBV2; J: TRBJ1-1; D: -; size: -; CDR3: CASSGSRMNTEAFF; DNA: TGTGCCAGCAGTGGGTCTAGGATGAACACTGAAGCTTTCTTT
V: TRBV6-1; J: TRBJ1-2; D: -; size: -; CDR3: CASSEGVVINYGYTF; DNA: TGTGCCAGCAGTGAAGGAGTAGTGATAAACTATGGCTACACCTTC
V: TRBV2; J: TRBJ1-5; D: -; size: few; CDR3: CASSVDRFGNQPQHF; DNA: TGTGCCAGCAGTGTGGACAGATTTGGCAATCAGCCCCAGCATTTT
V: TRBV6-1; J: TRBJ1-1; D: TRBD1; size: -; CDR3: CASRDRVAAEAFF; DNA: TGTGCCAGCAGAGACAGGGTGGCGGCTGAAGCTTTCTTT
V: TRBV2; J: TRBJ1-5; D: TRBD1; size: -; CDR3: CASSRQGASNQPQHF; DNA: TGTGCCAGCAGTCGGCAGGGGGCCAGCAATCAGCCCCAGCATTTT
V: TRBV4-1; J: TRBJ2-7; D: TRBD1; size: once; CDR3: CASSQAGTGRYEQYF; DNA: TGCGCCAGCAGCCAAGCCGGGACAGGGAGGTACGAGCAGTACTTC
V: TRBV11-3; J: TRBJ2-1; D: TRBD1; size: once; CDR3: CASSLGGGLWDNEQFF; DNA: TGTGCCAGCAGCTTAGGAGGGGGCCTGTGGGACAATGAGCAGTTCTTC
V: TRBV28; J: TRBJ1-2; D: TRBD1; size: once; CDR3: CASRRQGAVGSYGYTF; DNA: TGTGCCAGCAGGCGACAGGGGGCGGTAGGAAGCTATGGCTACACCTTC
V: TRBV19; J: TRBJ2-7; D: TRBD1; size: once; CDR3: CATNPSWGTGNEQYF; DNA: TGTGCCACCAATCCGAGCTGGGGGACAGGGAACGAGCAGTACTTC
V: TRBV19; J: TRBJ2-2; D: TRBD1; size: -; CDR3: CASRHLGTGDTGELFF; DNA: TGTGCCTCACGGCACCTCGGGACAGGGGATACCGGGGAGCTGTTTTTT
V: TRBV5-1; J: TRBJ2-5; D: TRBD1; size: -; CDR3: CASSVKSGTGGWETQYF; DNA: TGCGCCAGCAGCGTGAAATCCGGGACAGGGGGCTGGGAGACCCAGTACTTC
V: TRBV15; J: TRBJ2-1; D: TRBD2; size: -; CDR3: CATSGTSGWDEQFF; DNA: TGTGCCACCAGCGGTACTAGCGGGTGGGATGAGCAGTTCTTC
V: TRBV18; J: TRBJ1-1; D: -; size: -; CDR3: CASSPPGSTEAFF; DNA: TGTGCCAGCTCACCGCCTGGTAGCACTGAAGCTTTCTTT
V: TRBV7-9; J: TRBJ2-7; D: -; size: -; CDR3: CSSSLEAPEQYF; DNA: TGTTCCAGCAGCTTAGAAGCGCCTGAGCAGTACTTC
V: TRBV7-6; J: TRBJ2-2; D: TRBD2; size: -; CDR3: CASSLVGPGGIGELFF; DNA: TGTGCCAGCAGCTTAGTCGGGCCGGGGGGGATCGGGGAGCTGTTTTTT
V: TRBV5-4; J: TRBJ2-4; D: -; size: -; CDR3: CASSLQGAKNIQYF; DNA: TGTGCCAGCAGCTTGCAGGGGGCCAAAAACATTCAGTACTTC
V: TRBV19; J: TRBJ1-2; D: -; size: -; CDR3: CASSITGTYGYTF; DNA: TGTGCCAGTAGTATAACAGGGACCTATGGCTACACCTTC
V: TRBV29-1; J: TRBJ1-2; D: -; size: -; CDR3: CSVDRQGSNYGYTF; DNA: TGCAGCGTTGATCGTCAGGGATCTAACTATGGCTACACCTTC
V: TRBV30; J: TRBJ1-2; D: -; size: -; CDR3: CAWTGQFINYGYTF; DNA: TGTGCCTGGACCGGACAGTTTATTAACTATGGCTACACCTTC
V: TRBV7-9; J: TRBJ2-2; D: -; size: once; CDR3: CASSFAAGSWTGELFF; DNA: TGTGCCAGCAGCTTCGCCGCGGGGTCGTGGACCGGGGAGCTGTTTTTT
V: TRBV5-1; J: TRBJ2-5; D: -; size: -; CDR3: CASSLVGSQETQYF; DNA: TGCGCCAGCAGCTTGGTGGGCAGCCAAGAGACCCAGTACTTC
V: TRBV5-1; J: TRBJ2-7; D: TRBD1; size: -; CDR3: CASSFGDSRSYEQYF; DNA: TGCGCCAGCAGCTTTGGGGACAGCCGCTCCTACGAGCAGTACTTC
V: TRBV6-5; J: TRBJ2-5; D: TRBD1; size: -; CDR3: CASSGRTGPGETQYF; DNA: TGTGCCAGCAGTGGCCGGACAGGCCCCGGGGAGACCCAGTACTTC
V: TRBV7-9; J: TRBJ2-7; D: -; size: -; CDR3: CASSLVPRVDPEQYF; DNA: TGTGCCAGCAGCTTAGTCCCCAGGGTGGATCCCGAGCAGTACTTC
V: TRBV9; J: TRBJ2-4; D: -; size: once; CDR3: CATNHPGQGNIQYF; DNA: TGTGCCACCAACCATCCGGGCCAGGGGAACATTCAGTACTTC
V: TRBV19; J: TRBJ1-4; D: TRBD1; size: -; CDR3: CASSSPGTVVEKLFF; DNA: TGTGCCAGTAGTTCCCCCGGGACAGTAGTTGAAAAACTGTTTTTT
V: TRBV9; J: TRBJ2-7; D: -; size: -; CDR3: CASSPQTDATYEQYF; DNA: TGTGCCAGCAGCCCGCAGACAGATGCGACCTACGAGCAGTACTTC
V: TRBV7-9; J: TRBJ1-2; D: TRBD1; size: -; CDR3: CASSLLGGQGAGGYTF; DNA: TGTGCCAGCAGCTTACTTGGTGGACAGGGGGCGGGGGGCTACACCTTC
V: TRBV29-1; J: TRBJ2-7; D: TRBD2; size: -; CDR3: CSVTRTSGLIYEQYF; DNA: TGCAGCGTTACCCGGACTAGCGGGTTGATTTACGAGCAGTACTTC
V: TRBV6-1; J: TRBJ1-5; D: -; size: -; CDR3: CASSPGTSRNQPQHF; DNA: TGTGCCAGCAGTCCGGGGACATCCCGCAATCAGCCCCAGCATTTT
V: TRBV5-1; J: TRBJ2-5; D: -; size: once; CDR3: CASSLSRETQYF; DNA: TGCGCCAGCAGCTTGTCTCGGGAGACCCAGTACTTC
V: TRBV30; J: TRBJ2-1; D: TRBD2; size: -; CDR3: CAWSLGLAGWSRYNEQFF; DNA: TGTGCCTGGAGTCTAGGACTAGCGGGCTGGAGCCGGTACAATGAGCAGTTCTTC
V: TRBV21-1; J: TRBJ2-1; D: -; size: -; CDR3: CASSKVPSGNNNEQFF; DNA: TGTGCCAGCAGCAAAGTCCCTAGCGGAAACAACAATGAGCAGTTCTTC
V: TRBV7-9; J: TRBJ2-7; D: -; size: -; CDR3: CSVGQGVNEQYF; DNA: TGTTCCGTCGGTCAGGGCGTAAACGAGCAGTACTTC
V: TRBV27; J: TRBJ2-1; D: -; size: -; CDR3: CASSLGTPLDEQFF; DNA: TGTGCCAGCAGTTTAGGGACACCTTTAGATGAGCAGTTCTTC